In this sample, the clone carrying this T cell receptor (beta chain) turned up once. The antigen is unknown. These data belong to a study of blood T cells in healthy people across ages. Study conclusions and caveats: Researchers report that TCR beta diversity correlated strongly with naive T cell percentage. Per-million-T-cell TCR beta diversity fell roughly linearly with age.

This CDR3 contains 15 residues. The V segment lost 3 bases and the J segment 6 bases; nucleotides outside the gene matches: 8. A second 7 to 11 cycle PCR used barcoded and J-beta primers. Each TCR beta cDNA got a 12-nucleotide random molecular identifier. TCRdb re-analysed the 5' RACE reads in MiXCR, keeping a single row per CDR3 protein. The table has 1.5 million to 2 million distinct CDR3 sequences, about 49% seen once. J is TRBJ2-3 and V is TRBV12-3 or TRBV12-4; 8 nucleotides align to TRBD2. Specimen: blood. This receptor was obtained from a woman aged 35 to 49 in good health. The chain's CDR3 is CASSFSRAGEDTQYF. The CDR3 nucleotides are TGTGCCAGCAGTTTCTCAAGAGCGGGGGAGGATACGCAGTATTTT.